This is a list of T cell receptor beta chains from one sample in a study of blood T cell repertoires in COVID-19. Sequenced by immunoSEQ multiplex PCR; TCRdb stores in-frame clones only, minus some. The profile shows about 86,000 clones, over 80% of them singletons. Specimen: peripheral blood. These receptors were obtained from a woman older than 75 with active or convalescent COVID-19. Each CDR3 is given with its conserved first and last residue. D genes are given only for firm matches. Rows give clone size only sometimes, using once, few, many, or a class for an expanded clone.

>TRBV11-2|.|.|15|TRBJ1-1
CASSFAPGASTEAFF
TGTGCCAGCAGCTTCGCACCAGGGGCCAGCACTGAAGCTTTCTTT
>TRBV6-5|few|TRBD1|13|TRBJ2-3
CASSYVFGTGRYF
TGTGCCAGCAGTTACGTTTTTGGGACAGGAAGATATTTT
>TRBV15|.|.|17|TRBJ1-4
CATSGTTTAATNEKLFF
TGTGCCACCAGCGGCACCACCACAGCTGCAACTAATGAAAAACTGTTTTTT
>TRBV7-6|.|.|13|TRBJ1-2
CASSPRTDYGYTF
TGTGCCAGCAGCCCGAGGACAGACTATGGCTACACCTTC
>TRBV4-1|.|.|15|TRBJ1-6
CASSPGRAENSPLHF
TGCGCCAGCAGCCCTGGGAGGGCCGAAAATTCACCCCTCCACTTT
>TRBV11-1|.|.|15|TRBJ1-6
CASSFRDRNNSPLHF
TGTGCCAGCAGCTTCCGCGACAGAAATAATTCACCCCTCCACTTT
>TRBV7-2|once|.|15|TRBJ1-1
CASSLGVEGNTEAFF
TGTGCCAGCAGCTTAGGGGTGGAGGGGAACACTGAAGCTTTCTTT
>TRBV5-1|.|.|15|TRBJ2-1
CASSLMGLVYNEQFF
TGCGCCAGCAGCTTGATGGGCCTGGTATACAATGAGCAGTTCTTC
>TRBV11-2|.|.|12|TRBJ1-4
CASSLDREKLFF
TGTGCCAGCAGCTTAGATCGTGAAAAACTGTTTTTT
>TRBV19|few|TRBD1|17|TRBJ2-6
CASSISFRGPGANVLTF
TGTGCCAGTAGTATATCCTTCAGGGGGCCTGGGGCCAACGTCCTGACTTTC
>TRBV29-1|.|.|14|TRBJ1-2
CSVEKSNSNYGYTF
TGCAGCGTTGAGAAGTCGAACAGTAACTATGGCTACACCTTC
>TRBV7-9|.|TRBD1|13|TRBJ2-7
CASSWTGLGEQYF
TGTGCCAGCAGCTGGACAGGTCTAGGCGAGCAGTACTTC
>TRBV18|.|TRBD2|14|TRBJ2-5
CASSPTGGQETQYF
TGTGCCAGCTCCCCGACGGGGGGGCAAGAGACCCAGTACTTC
>TRBV3-1/TRBV3-2|.|.|14|TRBJ1-4
CASRGTGRDEKLFF
TGTGCCAGCAGGGGAACAGGGAGAGATGAAAAACTGTTTTTT
>TRBV5-4|.|.|15|TRBJ2-3
CASSPGTPGTDTQYF
TGTGCCAGCAGCCCCGGGACTCCGGGGACAGATACGCAGTATTTT
>TRBV18|.|TRBD1|15|TRBJ1-2
CASSLPGTGIYGYTF
TGTGCCAGCTCACTACCCGGGACAGGGATCTATGGCTACACCTTC
>TRBV19|.|TRBD1|17|TRBJ1-5
CASGERTGAFSNQPQHF
TGTGCCAGTGGAGAGAGGACAGGGGCATTTAGCAATCAGCCCCAGCATTTT
>TRBV19|once|.|13|TRBJ2-7
CASSAQVAGEQYF
TGTGCCAGTAGTGCACAGGTAGCCGGAGAGCAGTACTTC
>TRBV6-1|.|.|16|TRBJ2-1
CASSEDAGARVYEQFF
TGTGCCAGCAGTGAAGATGCGGGGGCGCGGGTCTATGAGCAGTTCTTC
>TRBV6-1|.|TRBD2|16|TRBJ2-7
CASSELASGGAGEQYF
TGTGCCAGCAGTGAATTGGCTAGCGGAGGAGCCGGCGAGCAGTACTTC
>TRBV11-2|.|.|14|TRBJ1-1
CASSFTGMNTEAFF
TGTGCCAGCAGCTTCACAGGGATGAACACTGAAGCTTTCTTT
>TRBV6-5|once|TRBD2|16|TRBJ2-1
CASSYSSGGTDNEQFF
TGTGCCAGCAGTTACTCGAGCGGGGGAACCGACAATGAGCAGTTCTTC
>TRBV5-4|.|.|14|TRBJ1-1
CASSSGQRNTEAFF
TGTGCCAGCAGCTCTGGACAGCGAAACACTGAAGCTTTCTTT
>TRBV24-1|.|TRBD1|17|TRBJ1-5
CATSEGTGGLSNQPQHF
TGTGCCACCAGTGAGGGAACAGGGGGCTTGAGCAATCAGCCCCAGCATTTT
>TRBV4-3|.|.|16|TRBJ1-2
CASSQGYVDRNYGYTF
TGCGCCAGCAGCCAAGGATACGTGGACAGAAACTATGGCTACACCTTC
>TRBV10-3|.|TRBD1|13|TRBJ1-1
CATQGAGNTEAFF
TGTGCCACTCAGGGGGCTGGGAACACTGAAGCTTTCTTT
>TRBV7-3|.|.|13|TRBJ1-2
CASSTGHGGGYTF
TGTGCCAGCAGCACCGGACACGGCGGTGGCTACACCTTC
>TRBV2|.|.|14|TRBJ2-1
CATAYEASYNEQFF
TGTGCCACCGCGTATGAGGCCTCCTACAATGAGCAGTTCTTC
>TRBV30|.|TRBD2|13|TRBJ2-1
CAWRLAGVNEQFF
TGTGCCTGGAGGCTAGCGGGAGTCAATGAGCAGTTCTTC
>TRBV4-1|.|.|17|TRBJ2-3
CASSQERAGRSTDTQYF
TGCGCCAGCAGCCAAGAGAGGGCGGGGCGAAGCACAGATACGCAGTATTTT
>TRBV11-2|once|.|13|TRBJ2-2
CASSLFRTGELFF
TGTGCCAGCAGCTTATTCCGCACCGGGGAGCTGTTTTTT
>TRBV11-3|.|TRBD1|15|TRBJ2-1
CASSLGAGGYNEQFF
TGTGCCAGCAGCTTAGGCGCAGGGGGATACAATGAGCAGTTCTTC
>TRBV10-3|.|.|14|TRBJ1-1
CAIRGGTGNTEAFF
TGTGCCATCAGGGGGGGGACGGGGAACACTGAAGCTTTCTTT
>TRBV19|.|.|15|TRBJ2-2
CASSIGLGVTGELFF
TGTGCCAGTAGTATAGGACTAGGGGTCACCGGGGAGCTGTTTTTT
>TRBV10-3|.|.|15|TRBJ2-5
CAISELGLAGETQYF
TGTGCCATCAGTGAGCTGGGGCTGGCCGGGGAGACCCAGTACTTC
>TRBV28|.|TRBD2|16|TRBJ2-7
CASSFPRGAGAYEQYF
TGTGCCAGCAGTTTTCCAAGGGGAGCGGGGGCCTACGAGCAGTACTTC
>TRBV4-1|.|.|13|TRBJ1-2
CASSQSEVGGYTF
TGCGCCAGCAGCCAGTCTGAGGTTGGGGGCTACACCTTC
>TRBV28|.|.|16|TRBJ2-7
CASSSARQDSSYEQYF
TGTGCCAGCAGTTCGGCCCGACAGGACTCATCCTACGAGCAGTACTTC
>TRBV19|.|TRBD2|16|TRBJ2-3
CARGLAGGSSTDTQYF
TGTGCCAGGGGACTAGCGGGGGGTTCTAGCACAGATACGCAGTATTTT